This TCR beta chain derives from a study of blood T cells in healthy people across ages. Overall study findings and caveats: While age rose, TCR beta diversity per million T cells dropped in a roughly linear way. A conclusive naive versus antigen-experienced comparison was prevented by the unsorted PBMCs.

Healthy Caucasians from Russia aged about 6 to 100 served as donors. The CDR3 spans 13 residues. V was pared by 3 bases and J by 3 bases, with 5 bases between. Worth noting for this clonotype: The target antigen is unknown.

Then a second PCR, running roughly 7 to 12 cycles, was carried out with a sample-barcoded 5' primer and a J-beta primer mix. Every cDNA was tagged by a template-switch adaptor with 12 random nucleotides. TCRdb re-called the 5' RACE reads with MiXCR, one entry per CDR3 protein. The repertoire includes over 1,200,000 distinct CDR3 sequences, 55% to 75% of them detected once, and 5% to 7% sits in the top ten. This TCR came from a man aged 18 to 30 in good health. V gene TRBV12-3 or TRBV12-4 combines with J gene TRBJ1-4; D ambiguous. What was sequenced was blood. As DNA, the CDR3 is TGTGCCAGCAGTTTGGTGGCTAATGAAAAACTGTTTTTT. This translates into CASSLVANEKLFF.